This T cell receptor beta chain is drawn from a study of shared clonotypes between healthy human individuals. Profiling relied on immunoSEQ multiplex PCR, and the TCRdb table lists in-frame clones only, not all of them. The repertoire holds approximately 1.5 million clones, about 98.5% seen once, with roughly 0.36% in the top ten. This CDR3 contains 14 residues. The ends were cut back, 6 bases at V and 4 bases at J, with 15 bases in the middle. CDR1 and CDR2 (germline): MDHEN, SYDVKM. What was sequenced was naive CD4+ T cells sorted from blood. Documented subset: CD45RA+ positively selected. The J gene is TRBJ1-2, the V gene TRBV28; the D is unclear. The sequence derives from a man younger than 40 in good health. CDR3 sequence (DNA): TGTGCCAGCAGCAACCCTAACCTTCTCTATGGCTACACCTTC. This gives the protein CASSNPNLLYGYTF.